Listed below are T cell receptor beta chains from one sample, sequenced in a study of CD8+CD57+ T cells in acquired aplastic anemia. TCRdb itself ran the reads through MiXCR, one entry per CDR3 protein. The profile covers around 250,000 distinct CDR3 sequences, with 45% to 70% appearing a single time and 8% taken by the ten largest. Sequencing was done on a sample of sorted CD4+, CD8+, or CD8+CD57+ T cells (not recorded which) from PBMCs. The receptors derive from a human donor with severe aplastic anemia or a healthy control (not recorded which). Each CDR3 is given with its conserved first and last residue. The D gene is left open where the match is weak. Clone size is stated in some rows and not others, as once, few, many or a class when expanded.

>TRBV6-6|TRBJ2-1|.|.
TGTGCCAGCAGTTACAGTCACGAGCAGTTCTTC
CASSYSHEQFF
>TRBV11-2|TRBJ1-2|TRBD1|many
TGTGCCAGCAGCTCGTTATCCGGGACAGGGGATGGCTACACCTTC
CASSSLSGTGDGYTF
>TRBV29-1|TRBJ2-3|.|.
TGCAGCGGCGGGGTAACCACAGATACGCAGTATTTT
CSGGVTTDTQYF
>TRBV6-6|TRBJ2-5|TRBD2|many
TGTGCCAGCAGTCTCCCACTAGCGGGGGTAGAGACCCAGTACTTC
CASSLPLAGVETQYF
>TRBV24-1|TRBJ2-7|TRBD1|few
TGTGCCACCACAGGGGGATACGAGCAGTACTTC
CATTGGYEQYF
>TRBV5-1|TRBJ1-1|TRBD1|.
TGCGCCAGCAGCTTGGAGACAGGGAGCACTGAAGCTTTCTTT
CASSLETGSTEAFF
>TRBV7-2|TRBJ2-3|.|.
TGTGCCAGCAGCTTAGGAGGTGGTTTATACACAGATACGCAGTATTTT
CASSLGGGLYTDTQYF
>TRBV6-6|TRBJ1-3|.|once
TGTGCCAGCAGTACCGATCCCGGCAACACCATATACTTT
CASSTDPGNTIYF
>TRBV19|TRBJ2-1|TRBD2|many
TGTGCCAGTAGTATAGTGAAGCGGGACTACAATGAGCAGTTCTTC
CASSIVKRDYNEQFF
>TRBV20-1|TRBJ2-7|.|.
TGCAGTGCTAGGCCTCGTGGGATATACGAGCAGTACTTC
CSARPRGIYEQYF
>TRBV14|TRBJ2-5|.|.
TGTGCCAGCAGCCGACATGGGGGCCAAGAGACCCAGTACTTC
CASSRHGGQETQYF
>TRBV4-3|TRBJ2-6|.|many
TGCGCCAGCAGCCAAGAATGGGGACGGCCCTCTGGGGCCAACGTCCTGACTTTC
CASSQEWGRPSGANVLTF
>TRBV9|TRBJ1-6|TRBD1|many
TGTGCCAGCAGGTTCCGGGACAGGGGTAATTCACCCCTCCACTTT
CASRFRDRGNSPLHF
>TRBV7-2|TRBJ2-2|TRBD1|.
TGTGCCAGCAGCGCATCCGGGACAGTGAGGGTTGAGGGGTACACCGGGGAGCTGTTTTTT
CASSASGTVRVEGYTGELFF
>TRBV7-9|TRBJ2-3|.|.
TGTGCCAGCAGCTTAATAGCGTCGCGCACAGATACGCAGTATTTT
CASSLIASRTDTQYF
>TRBV7-6|TRBJ2-2|.|few
TGTGCCAGCAGCCCAAACGGAGGTCGGGGGGAGCTGTTTTTT
CASSPNGGRGELFF
>TRBV11-1|TRBJ1-3|.|.
TGTGCCAGCAGCTTTGAGGGCGGAGGAAACACCATATATTTT
CASSFEGGGNTIYF
>TRBV11-3|TRBJ2-7|.|.
TGTGCCAGCAGCCCGGGACCCCACTACGTCGAGCAGTACTTC
CASSPGPHYVEQYF
>TRBV19|TRBJ2-2|TRBD1|.
TGTGCCAGTACAGAGGACAGGGGAAAGAACACCGGGGAGCTGTTTTTT
CASTEDRGKNTGELFF
>TRBV20-1|TRBJ2-7|.|.
TGCAGTGCTAGAGTATGGGGGATCGTCGAGCAGTACTTC
CSARVWGIVEQYF
>TRBV7-2|TRBJ2-7|TRBD2|few
TGTGCCAGCAGCCCACTAGCGGGGTCATACGAGCAGTACTTC
CASSPLAGSYEQYF
>TRBV9|TRBJ2-2|TRBD1|.
TGTGCCAGCAGCGTAGTCGGGACAGGGGACACCGGGGAGCTGTTTTTT
CASSVVGTGDTGELFF
>TRBV15|TRBJ2-2|.|many
TGTGCCACCAGCGGAGACCCAACCGGGGAGCTGTTTTTT
CATSGDPTGELFF
>TRBV9|TRBJ2-5|TRBD1|.
TGTGCCAGCAGCTCCTCTCAGGGACAGGTAAGAGAGACCCAGTACTTC
CASSSSQGQVRETQYF
>TRBV18|TRBJ1-1|TRBD1|.
TGTGCCAGCTCACCATCGGGACAGGCTGAAGCTTTCTTT
CASSPSGQAEAFF
>TRBV7-3|TRBJ1-6|TRBD1|.
TGTGCCAGCAGCTTAAGTCCAGCCCCTAGCACAGGGGGTATTTCACCCCTCCACTTT
CASSLSPAPSTGGISPLHF
>TRBV24-1|TRBJ2-3|TRBD2|.
TGTGCCACCAGTATTAGCGGGGGGGCGGCAGATACGCAGTATTTT
CATSISGGAADTQYF
>TRBV29-1|TRBJ2-7|.|.
TGCAGCGTTGAAGATCAACACGGGGGATACGAGCAGTACTTC
CSVEDQHGGYEQYF
>TRBV7-2|TRBJ2-5|.|.
TGTGCCAGCAGCTGGACACAAGAGACCCAGTACTTC
CASSWTQETQYF
>TRBV28|TRBJ1-1|TRBD1|.
TGTGCCAGCAGTAACCCCGGGACAGGGGTCATGAACACTGAAGCTTTCTTT
CASSNPGTGVMNTEAFF
>TRBV20-1|TRBJ2-5|TRBD1|.
TGCAGTGCTCAATCCAGACAGGGCCAAGAGACCCAGTACTTC
CSAQSRQGQETQYF
>TRBV10-2|TRBJ2-1|.|.
TGCGCCAGCAGTTATTCCCAGGGAACTGAGCAGTTCTTC
CASSYSQGTEQFF
>TRBV24-1|TRBJ1-5|.|many
TGTGCCACCAGTGATTCCATGACGGACTCCCGGAATCAGCCCCAGCATTTT
CATSDSMTDSRNQPQHF
>TRBV20-1|TRBJ1-2|.|.
TGCAGTGCTCGAAGAGGAGCTAACTATGGCTACACCTTC
CSARRGANYGYTF
>TRBV20-1|TRBJ2-2|.|.
TGCAGTGCCGTCGGTTGGGGACTTAACACCGGGGAGCTGTTTTTT
CSAVGWGLNTGELFF
>TRBV15|TRBJ2-1|.|few
TGTGCCACCAGCAGAGGACAGCTCGATGAGCAGTTCTTC
CATSRGQLDEQFF
>TRBV6-4|TRBJ2-3|TRBD2|few
TGTGCCAGCAGTGACTTAGCGGGTAGCACAGATACGCAGTATTTT
CASSDLAGSTDTQYF
>TRBV7-2|TRBJ2-1|.|many
TGTGCCAGCAGCTCCCGGACTGCCTCCTACAATGAGCAGTTCTTC
CASSSRTASYNEQFF
>TRBV20-1|TRBJ2-2|TRBD1|.
TGCAGTGCTAGCCTGGCAGGGGGCCGCACCGGGGAGCTGTTTTTT
CSASLAGGRTGELFF
>TRBV10-3|TRBJ2-5|.|.
TGTGCCATCAGTGAGTCTGGGCGCGAGGAGACCCAGTACTTC
CAISESGREETQYF
>TRBV10-3|TRBJ2-2|.|.
TGTGCCATCAGTGAGTTAGGACCGAACACCGGAGATCTGTTTTTT
CAISELGPNTGDLFF
>TRBV7-2|TRBJ2-3|.|.
TGTGCCAGCAGCGAGGGGCGTTACACAGATACGCAGTATTTT
CASSEGRYTDTQYF
>TRBV18|TRBJ2-3|TRBD2|.
TGTGCCAGCTCACCGCGACGGGGGGGCGGAGATACGCAGTATTTT
CASSPRRGGGDTQYF
>TRBV3-1|TRBJ2-7|.|.
TGTGCCAGCAGCCAATTCGGCCCACCCTCCTACGAGCAGTACTTC
CASSQFGPPSYEQYF
>TRBV29-1|TRBJ2-3|TRBD2|.
TGCAGCGTAAGGATGGGGCGGGGGGGCACAGATACGCAGTATTTT
CSVRMGRGGTDTQYF
>TRBV30|TRBJ1-3|.|.
TGTGCCTGGACATCTACGTTCTCTGGAAACACCATATATTTT
CAWTSTFSGNTIYF
>TRBV10-3|TRBJ1-6|.|few
TGTGCCAGCGGGTGGGGGGCGAATTCACCCCTCCACTTT
CASGWGANSPLHF
>TRBV5-1|TRBJ1-6|.|many
TGCGCCAGCAGCTTGTTGAGCGGTGGTGGTAATTCACCCCTCCACTTT
CASSLLSGGGNSPLHF
>TRBV24-1|TRBJ2-5|.|.
TGTGCCACCAGTGATTTGCCAGGGCCCCAAGAGACCCAGTACTTC
CATSDLPGPQETQYF
>TRBV7-9|TRBJ2-7|.|.
TGTGCCAGCAGCACTCGACTAGGCGAGCAGTACTTC
CASSTRLGEQYF
>TRBV12-3/TRBV12-4|TRBJ1-3|.|.
TGTGCCAGCAGTGGTGGGGGGCGCACCATATATTTT
CASSGGGRTIYF
>TRBV29-1|TRBJ2-5|TRBD1|.
TGCAGCGTGGACAGGGCGCAGGCCAGAGAGACCCAGTACTTC
CSVDRAQARETQYF
>TRBV20-1|TRBJ2-3|TRBD2|many
TGCAGTGCGAAGACCGGGGGGGGTCTCGCAGATACGCAGTATTTT
CSAKTGGGLADTQYF
>TRBV19|TRBJ2-3|.|many
TGTGCCAGTAGTTGGCAGAGAGCTAGCACAGATACGCAGTATTTT
CASSWQRASTDTQYF
>TRBV20-1|TRBJ1-5|.|many
TGCAGTGCTAGAAGACCCGTTGGGAATCAGCCCCAGCATTTT
CSARRPVGNQPQHF
>TRBV5-6|TRBJ1-3|.|many
TGTGCCAGCAGCTTGTTAAACACCATATATTTT
CASSLLNTIYF
>TRBV5-1|TRBJ2-2|TRBD1|.
TGCGCCAGCAGCTCGGGACAGGGCATCGGGGAGCTGTTTTTT
CASSSGQGIGELFF